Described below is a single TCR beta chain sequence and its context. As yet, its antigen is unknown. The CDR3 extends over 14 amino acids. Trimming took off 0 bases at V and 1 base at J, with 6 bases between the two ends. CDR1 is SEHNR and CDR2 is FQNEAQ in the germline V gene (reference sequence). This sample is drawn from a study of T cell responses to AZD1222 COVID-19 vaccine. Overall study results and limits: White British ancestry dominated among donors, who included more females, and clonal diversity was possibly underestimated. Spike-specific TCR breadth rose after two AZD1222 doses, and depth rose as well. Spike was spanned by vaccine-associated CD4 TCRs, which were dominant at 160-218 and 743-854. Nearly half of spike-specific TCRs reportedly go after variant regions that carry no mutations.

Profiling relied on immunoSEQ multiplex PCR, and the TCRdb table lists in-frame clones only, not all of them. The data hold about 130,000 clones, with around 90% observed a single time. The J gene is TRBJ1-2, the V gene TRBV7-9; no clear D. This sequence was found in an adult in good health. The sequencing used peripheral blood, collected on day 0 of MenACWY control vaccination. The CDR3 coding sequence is TGTGCCAGCAGCTTAGCGGCAGTTAACTATGGCTACACCTTC. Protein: CASSLAAVNYGYTF. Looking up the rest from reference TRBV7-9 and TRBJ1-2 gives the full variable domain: DTGVSQNPRHKITKRGQNVTFRCDPISEHNRLYWYRQTLGQGPEFLTYFQNEAQLEKSRLLSDRFSAERPKGSFSTLEIQRTEQGDSAMYLCASSLAAVNYGYTFGSGTRLTVV.